This TCR beta chain is drawn from a study of blood T cells in healthy people across ages. The study, taken as a whole, reports: Strong correlation was found linking TCR beta diversity to naive T cell percentage. Investigators viewed diversity estimates from one million T cells as underestimates, the study reported. Using unsorted PBMCs precluded a conclusive naive versus antigen-experienced comparison. In long-lived donors, naive CD4+ cell counts and diversity exceeded those of aged donors.

In regard to this clonotype: What it recognizes is unknown.

Then a second PCR, running about 6 to 12 cycles, was carried out with a sample-barcoded 5' primer and a J-beta primer mix. TCRdb itself ran the 5' RACE reads through MiXCR, one entry per CDR3 protein. The sample holds roughly 930,000 distinct CDR3 sequences, around 49% seen once. V lost 8 bases and J lost 7; bases outside the gene matches: 16. Germline values: CDR1 GTSNPN, CDR2 SVGIG (reference sequence). This CDR3 has 15 residues. The rearrangement links TRBV30 to TRBJ1-2, with 10 bases aligning to TRBD1. The sequenced sample was blood. The receptor was isolated from a man aged 25 to 40 in good health. The CDR3, as DNA: TGTGCCCGGCAAGAAGGGACAGGGGTCCTTGGTGGCTACACCTTC. Its translation: CARQEGTGVLGGYTF.